This T cell receptor beta chain came from a study of beta chain features in type 1 diabetes. Each of the CD4+ naive, central memory, regulatory and stem cell-like memory populations was sorted via CD45RO/CCR7/CD25/CD127/CD95/CD27. Germline V lookup: CDR1 SQVTM, CDR2 ANQGSEA. The CDR3 totals 13 residues. The ends lost 6 bases at V and 8 bases at J; junction bases unmatched: 12. This clone was observed a few times. What it binds is not known. Sequenced material consisted of expressed TCRB transcripts (all of the isolated RNA was reverse transcribed). The protocol was immunoSEQ multiplex PCR, while the TCRdb copy is restricted to in-frame clones and leaves out a portion. Of some 360,000 clones in the sample, over 9% were seen once. Study-level points and caveats: cDNA sequencing could over-represent cells with high TCR expression. For Type 1 diabetes patients, all four CD4+ subsets carried TCRB CDR3s that were moderately but significantly shorter.

The sample comprised central memory CD4+ T cells from blood. This receptor was obtained from a man aged 25 to 40 with type 1 diabetes. V and J are TRBV29-1 and TRBJ1-2, with 7 nucleotides matching TRBD1. In nucleotides, the CDR3 is TGCAGCGTGGACCCAACAGGGGCGGAGGGCTACACCTTC. This translates into CSVDPTGAEGYTF.